This TCR beta chain comes out of a study of blood T cell repertoires in COVID-19. Overall study: T cells, B-cell-depleted T cells, or PBMCs supplied cDNA or gDNA.

The germline V and J ends were trimmed by 2 bases and 4 bases, with 11 bases remaining between them. The CDR3 is 14 residues long. In germline, CDR1 is LNHDA, CDR2 SQIVND (reference sequence). Per the study methods: The assay estimated nucleated cells by amplifying reference gene primers. Only in-frame clones appear in the TCRdb table, and some are missing; sequencing was by immunoSEQ multiplex PCR. Clonal size and the V and J genes are those of that table, whereas D and trimming came from the DNA. This sample has tens of thousands of clones, with approximately 85% found just once. Specimen: peripheral blood. This chain joins TRBV19 and TRBJ1-2; possibly TRBD1 for D (6 bases). The origin of this receptor is a woman older than 75 with COVID-19, enrolled during active disease. This CDR3 is CASSIPGVTYGYTF. CDR3 bases: TGTGCCAGTAGTATACCAGGGGTCACCTATGGCTACACCTTC.